The rows below give T cell receptor beta chains drawn from one sample of a study of T cells in Graves' hyperthyroidism and ophthalmopathy. Via MiXCR, TCRdb re-called the multiplex PCR reads, giving one row per CDR3 protein. Among about 510,000 distinct CDR3 sequences listed, about 45% were seen once. The sequenced sample consisted of peripheral blood or thyroid tissue (not recorded which). The receptor set was obtained from an adult woman with Graves' disease, either hyperthyroidism or ophthalmopathy (not recorded which). Each CDR3 is given with its conserved first and last residue. A D gene is named only where the DNA matches it firmly. Part of the rows lack a size; the others show once, few, many or a class for expanded clones.

CDR3 protein: CSVEKSEAFF; CDR3 DNA: TGCAGCGTTGAAAAATCTGAAGCTTTCTTT; J gene: TRBJ1-1; D gene: -; V gene: TRBV29-1; clone size: many
CDR3 protein: CSATGLAGDSAYEQYF; CDR3 DNA: TGCAGTGCCACGGGACTAGCGGGAGATTCGGCCTACGAGCAGTACTTC; J gene: TRBJ2-7; D gene: TRBD2; V gene: TRBV20-1; clone size: many
CDR3 protein: CSVNQGQGAVRTQYF; CDR3 DNA: TGCAGCGTTAACCAAGGACAGGGGGCAGTGAGGACCCAGTACTTC; J gene: TRBJ2-5; D gene: TRBD1; V gene: TRBV29-1; clone size: -
CDR3 protein: CASSLTLAGHAGRGYTF; CDR3 DNA: TGTGCCAGCAGCTTAACCCTAGCAGGTCACGCAGGGAGAGGCTACACCTTC; J gene: TRBJ1-2; D gene: -; V gene: TRBV7-9; clone size: -
CDR3 protein: CATSRVGTGVGNYGYTF; CDR3 DNA: TGTGCCACCAGCAGAGTTGGGACAGGGGTCGGGAACTATGGCTACACCTTC; J gene: TRBJ1-2; D gene: TRBD1; V gene: TRBV15; clone size: many
CDR3 protein: CASSPKGGGYTF; CDR3 DNA: TGCGCCAGCAGCCCCAAGGGAGGTGGCTACACCTTC; J gene: TRBJ1-2; D gene: -; V gene: TRBV4-1; clone size: many
CDR3 protein: CASSEGRPSSYEQYF; CDR3 DNA: TGCGCCAGCAGTGAAGGACGGCCCAGCTCCTACGAGCAGTACTTC; J gene: TRBJ2-7; D gene: -; V gene: TRBV10-2; clone size: many
CDR3 protein: CSARRGQANEAFF; CDR3 DNA: TGCAGTGCTAGACGTGGACAGGCAAATGAAGCTTTCTTT; J gene: TRBJ1-1; D gene: TRBD1; V gene: TRBV20-1; clone size: -
CDR3 protein: CASSFVATNEKLFF; CDR3 DNA: TGTGCCAGCAGTTTCGTTGCAACTAATGAAAAACTGTTTTTT; J gene: TRBJ1-4; D gene: -; V gene: TRBV12-3/TRBV12-4; clone size: many
CDR3 protein: CSVGGGGQPQHF; CDR3 DNA: TGCAGCGTTGGAGGGGGGGGTCAGCCCCAGCATTTT; J gene: TRBJ1-5; D gene: -; V gene: TRBV29-1; clone size: many
CDR3 protein: CASSLWGQGAGQPQHF; CDR3 DNA: TGTGCCAGCAGCTTATGGGGACAGGGGGCTGGTCAGCCCCAGCATTTT; J gene: TRBJ1-5; D gene: TRBD1; V gene: TRBV7-2; clone size: few
CDR3 protein: CAISESENFNTEAFF; CDR3 DNA: TGTGCCATCAGTGAGTCCGAGAACTTTAACACTGAAGCTTTCTTT; J gene: TRBJ1-1; D gene: -; V gene: TRBV10-3; clone size: -
CDR3 protein: CASSADSNYGYTF; CDR3 DNA: TGTGCCAGCAGTGCAGACAGTAACTATGGCTACACCTTC; J gene: TRBJ1-2; D gene: -; V gene: TRBV2; clone size: many
CDR3 protein: CATSRDLTGVQPQHF; CDR3 DNA: TGTGCCACCAGCAGAGATTTGACAGGGGTTCAGCCCCAGCATTTT; J gene: TRBJ1-5; D gene: TRBD1; V gene: TRBV15; clone size: -
CDR3 protein: CASSPAGLAGSGELFF; CDR3 DNA: TGCGCCAGCAGCCCTGCGGGACTAGCGGGATCCGGGGAGCTGTTTTTT; J gene: TRBJ2-2; D gene: TRBD2; V gene: TRBV5-1; clone size: many
CDR3 protein: CASRQRPSGALPEAFF; CDR3 DNA: TGTGCCAGCAGACAAAGACCCTCCGGAGCTCTCCCTGAAGCTTTCTTT; J gene: TRBJ1-1; D gene: -; V gene: TRBV2; clone size: -
CDR3 protein: CSVNSGISGNTIYF; CDR3 DNA: TGCAGCGTGAATTCAGGGATCTCTGGAAACACCATATATTTT; J gene: TRBJ1-3; D gene: -; V gene: TRBV29-1; clone size: few
CDR3 protein: CSARDGRDQPQHF; CDR3 DNA: TGCAGTGCTAGAGATGGCAGGGACCAGCCCCAGCATTTT; J gene: TRBJ1-5; D gene: -; V gene: TRBV20-1; clone size: few
CDR3 protein: CASSGAGTDNYGYTF; CDR3 DNA: TGTGCCAGCAGTGGCGCCGGGACGGACAACTATGGCTACACCTTC; J gene: TRBJ1-2; D gene: -; V gene: TRBV6-5; clone size: -
CDR3 protein: CASSLERGPGNQPQHF; CDR3 DNA: TGTGCCAGCAGCTTAGAGAGAGGCCCCGGCAATCAGCCCCAGCATTTT; J gene: TRBJ1-5; D gene: -; V gene: TRBV7-2; clone size: -
CDR3 protein: CASSFREGTAYEQYF; CDR3 DNA: TGTGCCAGCAGCTTCCGGGAGGGGACGGCCTACGAGCAGTACTTC; J gene: TRBJ2-7; D gene: TRBD2; V gene: TRBV7-2; clone size: many
CDR3 protein: CSALRTGPYGYTF; CDR3 DNA: TGCAGTGCTCTCAGGACAGGCCCCTATGGCTACACCTTC; J gene: TRBJ1-2; D gene: TRBD1; V gene: TRBV20-1; clone size: -
CDR3 protein: CATSEGRGASNQPQHF; CDR3 DNA: TGTGCCACCAGTGAAGGGCGGGGGGCAAGCAATCAGCCCCAGCATTTT; J gene: TRBJ1-5; D gene: -; V gene: TRBV24-1; clone size: once
CDR3 protein: CASRLGSVEGGTVYEQYF; CDR3 DNA: TGTGCCAGCCGCCTGGGCAGCGTTGAAGGGGGAACAGTGTACGAGCAGTACTTC; J gene: TRBJ2-7; D gene: -; V gene: TRBV25-1; clone size: -
CDR3 protein: CAISERETNEKLFF; CDR3 DNA: TGTGCCATCAGTGAGAGGGAAACTAATGAAAAACTGTTTTTT; J gene: TRBJ1-4; D gene: -; V gene: TRBV10-3; clone size: -
CDR3 protein: CSARDSTGGWTEAFF; CDR3 DNA: TGCAGTGCTAGAGATTCAACAGGGGGATGGACTGAAGCTTTCTTT; J gene: TRBJ1-1; D gene: TRBD1; V gene: TRBV20-1; clone size: -
CDR3 protein: CASRASTDTQYF; CDR3 DNA: TGCGCCAGCAGAGCTAGCACAGATACGCAGTATTTT; J gene: TRBJ2-3; D gene: -; V gene: TRBV5-1; clone size: -
CDR3 protein: CASRKQRYTEAFF; CDR3 DNA: TGTGCCAGCAGAAAACAGAGGTACACTGAAGCTTTCTTT; J gene: TRBJ1-1; D gene: -; V gene: TRBV6-5; clone size: -
CDR3 protein: CAISEGVPGELFF; CDR3 DNA: TGTGCCATCAGTGAAGGAGTCCCCGGGGAGCTGTTTTTT; J gene: TRBJ2-2; D gene: -; V gene: TRBV6-5; clone size: -
CDR3 protein: CASSSQGAREETQYF; CDR3 DNA: TGTGCCAGCAGCTCACAGGGGGCGCGGGAAGAGACCCAGTACTTC; J gene: TRBJ2-5; D gene: TRBD1; V gene: TRBV7-2; clone size: -
CDR3 protein: CASSRGLAGGLEQYF; CDR3 DNA: TGCGCCAGCAGTCGCGGACTAGCGGGAGGGCTTGAGCAGTACTTC; J gene: TRBJ2-7; D gene: TRBD2; V gene: TRBV4-1; clone size: -
CDR3 protein: CASSRALLATEAFF; CDR3 DNA: TGCGCCAGCAGCCGAGCTCTCCTGGCCACTGAAGCTTTCTTT; J gene: TRBJ1-1; D gene: -; V gene: TRBV4-3; clone size: many
CDR3 protein: CSVEEPSAHLGEAFF; CDR3 DNA: TGCAGCGTTGAAGAACCCTCCGCTCACTTGGGTGAAGCTTTCTTT; J gene: TRBJ1-1; D gene: -; V gene: TRBV29-1; clone size: -
CDR3 protein: CSARPVGADRSRSYEQYF; CDR3 DNA: TGCAGTGCCAGGCCCGTGGGGGCTGACAGGTCCCGCTCCTACGAGCAGTACTTC; J gene: TRBJ2-7; D gene: -; V gene: TRBV20-1; clone size: many
CDR3 protein: CASSLSTRSGANVLTF; CDR3 DNA: TGTGCCAGCAGTTTATCGACTAGATCTGGGGCCAACGTCCTGACTTTC; J gene: TRBJ2-6; D gene: -; V gene: TRBV12-3/TRBV12-4; clone size: many
CDR3 protein: CASSSRQEISYEQYF; CDR3 DNA: TGTGCCAGCAGCTCTAGACAGGAAATCTCCTACGAGCAGTACTTC; J gene: TRBJ2-7; D gene: -; V gene: TRBV7-8; clone size: many
CDR3 protein: CASSLGDILNTEAFF; CDR3 DNA: TGTGCCAGCAGCTTGGGGGACATCCTGAACACTGAAGCTTTCTTT; J gene: TRBJ1-1; D gene: -; V gene: TRBV11-2; clone size: many
CDR3 protein: CASSSAHPGQSYEQYF; CDR3 DNA: TGTGCCAGCAGTTCTGCCCACCCGGGACAATCCTACGAGCAGTACTTC; J gene: TRBJ2-7; D gene: -; V gene: TRBV6-5; clone size: -
CDR3 protein: CATSETGSYTQYF; CDR3 DNA: TGTGCCACCAGTGAAACCGGGAGTTACACCCAGTACTTC; J gene: TRBJ2-5; D gene: -; V gene: TRBV24-1; clone size: -
CDR3 protein: CSSYVGGLYEQYF; CDR3 DNA: TGCAGCAGTTACGTGGGAGGCCTCTACGAGCAGTACTTC; J gene: TRBJ2-7; D gene: -; V gene: TRBV29-1; clone size: few
CDR3 protein: CASRNGGSGTEAFF; CDR3 DNA: TGTGCCAGTAGAAACGGGGGATCTGGCACTGAAGCTTTCTTT; J gene: TRBJ1-1; D gene: -; V gene: TRBV19; clone size: -
CDR3 protein: CASSPPVGEDEQYF; CDR3 DNA: TGTGCCAGCAGCCCCCCTGTGGGGGAGGACGAGCAGTACTTC; J gene: TRBJ2-7; D gene: -; V gene: TRBV7-9; clone size: -
CDR3 protein: CASSRQGIGGLYEQYF; CDR3 DNA: TGTGCCAGCAGTCGACAGGGAATAGGTGGATTGTACGAGCAGTACTTC; J gene: TRBJ2-7; D gene: TRBD1; V gene: TRBV6-5; clone size: -
CDR3 protein: CATSSWFLETQYF; CDR3 DNA: TGTGCCACCAGCAGTTGGTTCCTGGAGACCCAGTACTTC; J gene: TRBJ2-5; D gene: -; V gene: TRBV15; clone size: -
CDR3 protein: CASSFSTGQNSFRTQYF; CDR3 DNA: TGTGCCAGCAGCTTCTCGACAGGACAGAACAGTTTTAGGACCCAGTACTTC; J gene: TRBJ2-5; D gene: -; V gene: TRBV13; clone size: -
CDR3 protein: CSARGQGINYGYTF; CDR3 DNA: TGCAGTGCTAGAGGACAGGGAATTAACTATGGCTACACCTTC; J gene: TRBJ1-2; D gene: TRBD1; V gene: TRBV20-1; clone size: -
CDR3 protein: CAVGGGRGYQETQYF; CDR3 DNA: TGTGCCGTCGGGGGCGGCAGGGGATACCAAGAGACCCAGTACTTC; J gene: TRBJ2-5; D gene: -; V gene: TRBV15; clone size: -
CDR3 protein: CASSLSGADEQYF; CDR3 DNA: TGTGCCAGCAGTTTATCGGGGGCGGACGAGCAGTACTTC; J gene: TRBJ2-7; D gene: -; V gene: TRBV27; clone size: few
CDR3 protein: CASSPRTSGSTDTQYF; CDR3 DNA: TGTGCCAGCAGCCCCAGGACTAGCGGAAGCACAGATACGCAGTATTTT; J gene: TRBJ2-3; D gene: TRBD2; V gene: TRBV7-2; clone size: -
CDR3 protein: CSHRGFPYNEQFF; CDR3 DNA: TGCAGCCACAGAGGGTTCCCCTACAATGAGCAGTTCTTC; J gene: TRBJ2-1; D gene: -; V gene: TRBV29-1; clone size: -
CDR3 protein: CSASFLGRSSGDDGYTF; CDR3 DNA: TGCAGTGCTAGTTTTTTGGGGCGCTCCTCTGGGGACGATGGCTACACCTTC; J gene: TRBJ1-2; D gene: -; V gene: TRBV20-1; clone size: -
CDR3 protein: CASSSPGLARSYEQYF; CDR3 DNA: TGTGCCAGCAGTTCCCCCGGACTAGCGCGCTCCTACGAGCAGTACTTC; J gene: TRBJ2-7; D gene: TRBD2; V gene: TRBV6-2/TRBV6-3; clone size: many
CDR3 protein: CSATVGGRINQPQHF; CDR3 DNA: TGCAGTGCTACCGTCGGTGGACGGATCAATCAGCCCCAGCATTTT; J gene: TRBJ1-5; D gene: -; V gene: TRBV20-1; clone size: many
CDR3 protein: CASSNHSGSIRDTQYF; CDR3 DNA: TGTGCCAGCAGCAACCATAGCGGGAGTATCAGAGATACGCAGTATTTT; J gene: TRBJ2-3; D gene: TRBD2; V gene: TRBV14; clone size: -
CDR3 protein: CASTKGLVNTEAFF; CDR3 DNA: TGTGCCAGCACCAAGGGGCTGGTGAACACTGAAGCTTTCTTT; J gene: TRBJ1-1; D gene: -; V gene: TRBV6-2/TRBV6-3; clone size: few